A selection of T cell receptor beta chains follows, all from one sample in a study of identical twins' blood T cells. MiXCR, applied by TCRdb to the 5' RACE reads, yields one record per CDR3 protein. The table shows fewer than 450,000 distinct CDR3 sequences, with roughly 30% occurring only once. The material sequenced was PBMCs. These receptors were collected from a woman aged 18-55 years in good health. Each CDR3 is given with its conserved first and last residue. Fields, in order: V gene, J gene, clone size, CDR3 length, D gene, CDR3 DNA, CDR3 protein. D genes are given only for firm matches. Clone size is not always given. Where it is, it says once, few, many or a class for expanded clones.

TRBV7-2	TRBJ2-2	few	15	.	TGTGCCAGCAGCTTTCCAGGGAGTACGACCGGGGAGCTGTTTTTT	CASSFPGSTTGELFF
TRBV29-1	TRBJ2-1	many	15	.	TGCAGCGTTGTGTCTCGGGGGGCCTCCTACAATGAGCAGTTCTTC	CSVVSRGASYNEQFF
TRBV29-1	TRBJ2-1	once	12	.	TGCAGCGTTGAGAGGTCTTCCAATGAGCAGTTCTTC	CSVERSSNEQFF
TRBV9	TRBJ2-1	.	15	TRBD2	TGTGCCAGCAGCCCGGGACTAGGAACCGTTAATGAGCAGTTCTTC	CASSPGLGTVNEQFF
TRBV5-6	TRBJ1-6	.	15	TRBD1	TGTGCCAGCAGCATGGGACAGGGAACGAATTCACCCCTCCACTTT	CASSMGQGTNSPLHF
TRBV12-3/TRBV12-4	TRBJ1-1	few	16	.	TGTGCCAGCACTTACCCTCTAGGACAAACGAACACTGAAGCTTTCTTT	CASTYPLGQTNTEAFF
TRBV20-1	TRBJ1-4	.	14	TRBD1	TGCAGTGCTAGAGATCCACAGGGGTTCGAAAAACTGTTTTTT	CSARDPQGFEKLFF
TRBV14	TRBJ2-5	few	12	TRBD2	TGTGCCAGCAGCCAAAGCGGGATATCCCAGTACTTC	CASSQSGISQYF
TRBV19	TRBJ1-1	few	16	TRBD1	TGTGCCAGTAGTCCGGGACAGGGGATGATGTATCCTGAAGCTTTCTTT	CASSPGQGMMYPEAFF
TRBV10-3	TRBJ2-2	few	15	TRBD1	TGTGCCATCGGAGGGACAGGAGCGAACACCGGGGAGCTGTTTTTT	CAIGGTGANTGELFF
TRBV7-6	TRBJ2-5	few	17	.	TGTGCCAGCAGCTTAGCGCACCGGGGGAAACCCCCAGAGACCCAGTACTTC	CASSLAHRGKPPETQYF
TRBV5-1	TRBJ1-1	.	14	TRBD1	TGCGCCAGCTCCGGGGACAGATTAAACACTGAAGCTTTCTTT	CASSGDRLNTEAFF
TRBV20-1	TRBJ2-1	.	12	.	TGCAGTGCTAGTGAGTTGCCCAATGAGCAGTTCTTC	CSASELPNEQFF
TRBV5-6	TRBJ2-3	.	13	.	TGTGCCAGCAAGACTCCGGGGACGGATACGCAGTATTTT	CASKTPGTDTQYF
TRBV5-4	TRBJ2-5	.	14	.	TGTGCCAGCAGCTCAGGGGTAAGGCAAGAGACCCAGTACTTC	CASSSGVRQETQYF
TRBV21-1	TRBJ2-5	.	14	.	TGTGCCAGCAGCAAAAGGACGGCCCAAGAGACCCAGTACTTC	CASSKRTAQETQYF
TRBV12-3/TRBV12-4	TRBJ1-1	.	14	.	TGTGCCAGCAGTACCAGGACACCGAACACTGAAGCTTTCTTT	CASSTRTPNTEAFF
TRBV19	TRBJ2-5	.	16	TRBD2	TGTGCCAGTAGTACCGCCCTTCCGACTAGCGGAGAGACCCAGTACTTC	CASSTALPTSGETQYF
TRBV29-1	TRBJ2-7	.	12	TRBD1	TGCAGCGGCTCGGGACAGGGATCCGAGCAGTACTTC	CSGSGQGSEQYF
TRBV19	TRBJ1-5	.	12	.	TGTGCCAGTAGTATACAGAGCCAGCCCCAGCATTTT	CASSIQSQPQHF
TRBV5-1	TRBJ2-2	few	16	TRBD1	TGCGCCAGCAGCCCCTCGACAGGGCCAAACACCGGGGAGCTGTTTTTT	CASSPSTGPNTGELFF
TRBV9	TRBJ1-2	few	16	TRBD1	TGTGCCAGCAGCGTAGGGTCTGTGGACAGGGGGACTGGCTACACCTTC	CASSVGSVDRGTGYTF
TRBV7-9	TRBJ1-5	few	12	.	TGTGCCAGCAGCTTAGGTCTGTCGGCCCAGCATTTT	CASSLGLSAQHF
TRBV20-1	TRBJ1-4	few	13	.	TGCAGTGCTAGCCCATCCTATGGGTGGAAACTGTTTTTT	CSASPSYGWKLFF
TRBV3-1	TRBJ2-3	.	13	.	TGTGCCAGCACCGCGAGGGGCACAGATACGCAGTATTTT	CASTARGTDTQYF
TRBV9	TRBJ2-1	.	13	TRBD2	TGTGCCAGCATCCCGACTAGCGGGGGCGTTCAGTTCTTC	CASIPTSGGVQFF
TRBV29-1	TRBJ1-1	medium-sized	10	.	TGCAGCGCAACCAACACTGAAGCTTTCTTT	CSATNTEAFF
TRBV7-9	TRBJ1-5	.	18	.	TGTGCCAGCAGCTTATTAGGCAGGGAAGGGCCTAGGCATCAGCCCCAGCATTTT	CASSLLGREGPRHQPQHF
TRBV2	TRBJ1-5	few	15	.	TGTGCCAGCAGTGAAATGCAGGGTGGGAATCAGCCCCAGCATTTT	CASSEMQGGNQPQHF
TRBV29-1	TRBJ1-2	.	11	.	TGCAGCTACCGACAGGTCTATGGCTACACCTTC	CSYRQVYGYTF
TRBV5-1	TRBJ2-2	.	15	.	TGCGCCAGCAGCTTGGCTCTAGCCGGCACCGGGGAGCTGTTTTTT	CASSLALAGTGELFF
TRBV30	TRBJ1-5	many	13	.	TGTGCCTGGAGTCGTCAGAGCAATCAGCCCCAGCATTTT	CAWSRQSNQPQHF
TRBV7-2	TRBJ2-2	.	15	.	TGTGCCAGCAGAAATTACCGGGGTTGGCCCGGGGAGCTGTTTTTT	CASRNYRGWPGELFF
TRBV3-1	TRBJ1-5	few	12	.	TGTGCCAGCAGCCAAGATGGCCAGCCCCAGCATTTT	CASSQDGQPQHF
TRBV20-1	TRBJ2-7	many	11	.	TGCAGTGCTAGGGTGTATGGCGAGCAGTACTTC	CSARVYGEQYF
TRBV29-1	TRBJ2-7	many	16	.	TGCAGCGTTGAAGATCTTGACAAACAAAACTCCTACGAGCAGTACTTC	CSVEDLDKQNSYEQYF
TRBV5-1	TRBJ1-5	few	17	TRBD1	TGCGCCAGCAGCTTGGAGGCCCGGACAGGTGGCAATCAGCCCCAGCATTTT	CASSLEARTGGNQPQHF
TRBV6-6	TRBJ1-5	many	16	.	TGTGCCAGCAGTTACTTCGGCCCCGGCGGCAATCAGCCCCAGCATTTT	CASSYFGPGGNQPQHF
TRBV10-3	TRBJ1-6	.	13	.	TGTGCCATCTTCTTATTCGGGAATTCACCCCTCCACTTT	CAIFLFGNSPLHF
TRBV5-1	TRBJ1-1	.	15	.	TGCGCCAGCAGTTGGGAACAGGGAATGAACACTGAAGCTTTCTTT	CASSWEQGMNTEAFF
TRBV12-3/TRBV12-4	TRBJ2-2	.	14	.	TGTGCCAGCAGTTCCTTTCGGAACACCGGGGAGCTGTTTTTT	CASSSFRNTGELFF
TRBV4-3	TRBJ1-1	few	15	.	TGCGCCAGCAGCCAAGATCCCGCGGTGAACACTGAAGCTTTCTTT	CASSQDPAVNTEAFF